Listed below are T cell receptor beta chains from one sample, sequenced in a study of a mutant IDH1 vaccine in newly diagnosed glioma. Clones were sequenced by immunoSEQ multiplex PCR, and TCRdb holds only the in-frame ones, with some missing. The sample carries about 40,000 clones, roughly 80% recorded once. Their specific antigens are unknown. This sample comprised PBMCs, obtained from a glioma patient whose treatment included an IDH1 peptide vaccine. The receptors here all came from a man aged 18 to 30 with glioma. Some clones in this sample may be carry-over from other donors' samples. CDR3s include the opening cysteine and the closing phenylalanine or tryptophan. Fields, in order: D gene, J gene, clone size, V gene, CDR3 length, CDR3 protein, CDR3 DNA. A D gene is named only where the DNA matches it firmly. Not all rows give a size; the values are once, few, many and, for expanded clones, a class.

d_gene: TRBD1
j_gene: TRBJ1-5
abundance: .
v_gene: TRBV27
len: 15
CDR3aa: CATRRTGNSNQPQHF
CDR3nt: TGTGCCACCCGACGGACAGGAAATAGCAATCAGCCCCAGCATTTT

d_gene: .
j_gene: TRBJ2-5
abundance: .
v_gene: TRBV5-1
len: 13
CDR3aa: CASFGGEGETQYF
CDR3nt: TGCGCCAGCTTCGGGGGAGAGGGTGAGACCCAGTACTTC

d_gene: .
j_gene: TRBJ1-6
abundance: .
v_gene: TRBV2
len: 13
CDR3aa: CASSESRNSPLHF
CDR3nt: TGTGCCAGCAGTGAATCCAGGAATTCACCCCTCCACTTT

d_gene: .
j_gene: TRBJ1-5
abundance: .
v_gene: TRBV12-2
len: 16
CDR3aa: CASRLSQRAGNQPQHF
CDR3nt: TGTGCAAGTCGCTTAAGTCAAAGGGCGGGCAATCAGCCCCAGCATTTT

d_gene: .
j_gene: TRBJ2-6
abundance: .
v_gene: TRBV2
len: 15
CDR3aa: CARQRGVSGANVLTF
CDR3nt: TGTGCCAGACAAAGGGGCGTCTCTGGGGCCAACGTCCTGACTTTC

d_gene: .
j_gene: TRBJ2-1
abundance: once
v_gene: TRBV7-3
len: 15
CDR3aa: CASSLQGPLSNEQFF
CDR3nt: TGTGCCAGCAGCTTACAGGGGCCCCTGAGCAATGAGCAGTTCTTC

d_gene: .
j_gene: TRBJ1-1
abundance: .
v_gene: TRBV7-8
len: 16
CDR3aa: CASSQSPGGRYTEAFF
CDR3nt: TGTGCCAGCAGCCAAAGCCCGGGGGGAAGGTACACTGAAGCTTTCTTT

d_gene: .
j_gene: TRBJ1-1
abundance: .
v_gene: TRBV4-1
len: 17
CDR3aa: CASSQDTFVTMNTEAFF
CDR3nt: TGCGCCAGCAGCCAAGATACGTTCGTGACCATGAACACTGAAGCTTTCTTT

d_gene: .
j_gene: TRBJ1-1
abundance: .
v_gene: TRBV7-9
len: 14
CDR3aa: CASSEVITNTEAFF
CDR3nt: TGTGCCAGCAGCGAAGTAATTACTAACACTGAAGCTTTCTTT

d_gene: .
j_gene: TRBJ1-1
abundance: .
v_gene: TRBV2
len: 19
CDR3aa: CASSNYLSSGPDSFAEAFF
CDR3nt: TGTGCCAGCAGTAACTACCTATCCTCGGGGCCAGACTCTTTTGCTGAAGCTTTCTTT